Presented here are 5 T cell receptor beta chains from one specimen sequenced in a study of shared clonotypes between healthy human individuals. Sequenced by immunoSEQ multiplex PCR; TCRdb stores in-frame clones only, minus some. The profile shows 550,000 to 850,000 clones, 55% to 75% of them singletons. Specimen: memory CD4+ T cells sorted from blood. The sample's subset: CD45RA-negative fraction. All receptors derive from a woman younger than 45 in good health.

CDR3 DNA: TGTGCCAGCAGCCCCCTAGCGGGAGTTCAGACCGAGCAGTACTTC. Translation gives CASSPLAGVQTEQYF. The chain recombines TRBV7-2 with TRBJ2-7, with 10 bases aligning to TRBD2. CDR1 and CDR2 from the germline V gene are SGHTA and FQGNSA. The CDR3 contains 15 residues. V shed 5 bases and J 6 bases; nucleotides not matched to a gene: 10.

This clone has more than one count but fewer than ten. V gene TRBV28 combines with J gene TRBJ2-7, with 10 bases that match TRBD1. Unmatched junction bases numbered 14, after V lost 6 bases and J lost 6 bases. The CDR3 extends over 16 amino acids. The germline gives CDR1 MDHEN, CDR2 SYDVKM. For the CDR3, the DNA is TGTGCCAGCAGGAAGTTGACAGGGGGCCTATCGACCGAGCAGTACTTC. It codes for CASRKLTGGLSTEQYF.

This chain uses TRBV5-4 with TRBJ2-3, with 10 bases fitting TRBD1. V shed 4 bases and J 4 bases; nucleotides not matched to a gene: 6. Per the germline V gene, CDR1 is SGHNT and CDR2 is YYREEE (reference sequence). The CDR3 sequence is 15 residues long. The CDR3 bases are TGTGCCAGCAGCATCGGACAGGGGGAGGCAGATACGCAGTATTTT. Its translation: CASSIGQGEADTQYF.

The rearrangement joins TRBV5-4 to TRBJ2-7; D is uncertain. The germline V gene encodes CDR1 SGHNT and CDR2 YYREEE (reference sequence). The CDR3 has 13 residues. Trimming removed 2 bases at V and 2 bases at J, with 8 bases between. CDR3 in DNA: TGTGCCAGCAGCTTTAACAGAGCCTACGAGCAGTACTTC. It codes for CASSFNRAYEQYF.

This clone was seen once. CDR3 amino acids: CASSPPILNTEAFF. The CDR3 nucleotides read TGTGCCAGCTCACCACCAATACTGAACACTGAAGCTTTCTTT. This sequence joins TRBV18 and TRBJ1-1; D unresolved. Looked up from germline, CDR1 is KGHSH and CDR2 is LQKENI. Trimming shortened V by 0 bases and J by 0 bases, and 5 bases separated the two germline ends. This CDR3 is built from 14 residues.